Shown below are 18 T cell receptor beta chains from a single sample sequenced in a study of blood T cell repertoires in COVID-19. Generated by immunoSEQ multiplex PCR, the TCRdb table keeps only in-frame clones and is missing some. The sample consists of approximately 140,000 clones, approximately 86% of them appearing once. Sequenced sample: peripheral blood. The receptors derive from a middle-aged woman with active or convalescent COVID-19.

The chain employs TRBV6-2 or TRBV6-3 and TRBJ2-1; 7 nucleotides match TRBD2. The V gene end was trimmed by 2 bases and the J gene end by 9 bases; junction bases not matched to a gene: 4. This CDR3 has 13 amino acids. CDR1 MNHEY and CDR2 SVGEGT come from the germline V gene. This CDR3 is CASSYTAGVEQFF. In DNA form, the CDR3 reads TGTGCCAGCAGTTACACCGCGGGAGTTGAGCAGTTCTTC.

The rearrangement joins TRBV5-8 to TRBJ2-5; 14 nucleotides agree with TRBD2. Unmatched junction bases numbered 12, after V lost 3 bases and J lost 5 bases. Per the germline V gene, CDR1 is SGHTS and CDR2 is YDEGEE. This CDR3 region has 18 residues. The CDR3 reads CASSWALTSGGVRETQYF. The CDR3 DNA sequence: TGTGCCAGCAGCTGGGCTTTGACTAGCGGGGGGGTCAGGGAGACCCAGTACTTC.

The chain is built from TRBV5-1 and TRBJ2-5; 8 nucleotides match TRBD2. This CDR3 is 16 amino acids long. The ends lost 4 bases at V and 4 bases at J; junction bases unmatched: 12. Germline V lookup: CDR1 SGHRS, CDR2 YFSETQ. Written as DNA, the CDR3 is TGCGCCAGCAGCCCCAGATCCAGCGGGAGATCAGAGACCCAGTACTTC. Residues: CASSPRSSGRSETQYF.

The chain couples TRBV3-1 (or the pseudogene TRBV3-2) to TRBJ1-1; D is uncertain. The germline V gene has CDR1 LGHDT and CDR2 YNNKEL (reference sequence). V shed 1 base and J shed 0 bases, with 12 bases lying between them. The CDR3 is 16 residues long. The CDR3 DNA sequence: TGTGCCAGCAGCCAAGCTGGGCAGAGCATGAACACTGAAGCTTTCTTT. It specifies CASSQAGQSMNTEAFF.

The CDR3 loop is CSVRAGDGYTF. The CDR3 DNA reads as TGCAGCGTTCGGGCCGGGGATGGCTACACCTTC. The chain couples TRBV29-1 to TRBJ1-2; D unresolved. V lost 5 bases and J 6 bases, leaving 10 bases between the germline ends. Looked up from germline, CDR1 is SQVTM and CDR2 is ANQGSEA. The CDR3 covers 11 residues.

The chain carries TRBV5-1 and TRBJ1-5, with D hard to call. Germline CDR1 SGHRS, CDR2 YFSETQ. The CDR3 covers 12 residues. The V gene lost 4 bases and the J gene lost 2 bases, with 4 bases spanning the gap. CDR3 loop: CASSPGNQPQHF. For the CDR3, the DNA is TGCGCCAGCAGCCCGGGCAATCAGCCCCAGCATTTT.

This clone occurred a few times. DNA for the CDR3: TGCGCCAGCAGCAATGGGTGGGACAGGTCGGGCGAGCAGTACTTC. Its translation: CASSNGWDRSGEQYF. The gene calls are TRBV5-1 and TRBJ2-7; 8 positions match TRBD1. CDR3 length: 15 residues. Germline assignment: CDR1 SGHRS and CDR2 YFSETQ. V gave up 4 bases and J gave up 6 bases; unmatched junction bases: 12.

The genes are TRBV19 and TRBJ1-6, with a possible D match to TRBD1 (6 bases). CDR1 and CDR2 from the germline V gene are LNHDA and SQIVND (reference sequence). There are 16 residues in the CDR3. V lost 3 bases to trimming and J lost 3 bases, with 12 bases between them. The CDR3 sequence: CASSISGTIYNSPLHF. The CDR3 nucleotides read TGTGCCAGTAGTATTTCCGGGACAATCTATAATTCACCCCTCCACTTT.

V is TRBV7-9 and J is TRBJ1-4; D is ambiguous. Germline V lookup: CDR1 SEHNR, CDR2 FQNEAQ (reference sequence). The length of the CDR3 is 15 residues. Between the trimmed V and J ends, which lost 1 base and 6 bases, there was a span of 12 bases. CDR3 DNA sequence: TGTGCCAGCAGCTTAGGAGGCAATATCGATGAAAAACTGTTTTTT. Translating gives CASSLGGNIDEKLFF. Full variable domain (rest looked up from reference TRBV7-9 and TRBJ1-4): DTGVSQNPRHKITKRGQNVTFRCDPISEHNRLYWYRQTLGQGPEFLTYFQNEAQLEKSRLLSDRFSAERPKGSFSTLEIQRTEQGDSAMYLCASSLGGNIDEKLFFGSGTQLSVL.

V is TRBV19 and J is TRBJ1-3, with D possibly matching TRBD1 (6 bases). Per germline, CDR1 LNHDA and CDR2 SQIVND (reference sequence). V lost 3 bases and J lost 4, with 16 bases in between. CDR3 length: 16 residues. The CDR3 DNA sequence: TGTGCCAGTAGTATCGGGGTGCAGGGGATCGGAAACACCATATATTTT. Translated: CASSIGVQGIGNTIYF.

The J gene is TRBJ2-7, the V gene TRBV19; 7 bases agree with TRBD1. Germline CDR1 LNHDA, CDR2 SQIVND (reference sequence). The CDR3 spans 14 residues. Losses at the gene ends were 5 bases for V and 3 bases for J; bases not matched to a gene: 7. In DNA form, the CDR3 reads TGTGCCAGTAGTCGAGGGGGCGATGGCTACGAGCAGTACTTC. Translated, it gives CASSRGGDGYEQYF.

In DNA, the CDR3 is TGTGCCAGCTCACCGGGACTAGCGGATGAGCAGTTCTTC. Protein product: CASSPGLADEQFF. J is TRBJ2-1 and V is TRBV18; 11 nucleotides agree with TRBD2. V lost 3 bases and J lost 8; bases outside the gene matches: 0. The CDR3 spans 13 residues. CDR1 is KGHSH, CDR2 LQKENI, per germline. The variable domain in full, completed from reference TRBV18 and TRBJ2-1, reads NAGVMQNPRHLVRRRGQEARLRCSPMKGHSHVYWYRQLPEEGLKFMVYLQKENIIDESGMPKERFSAEFPKEGPSILRIQQVVRGDSAAYFCASSPGLADEQFFGPGTRLTVL.

J is TRBJ1-5 and V is TRBV7-8; possible D gene TRBD1, 5 bases. This CDR3 region has 15 residues. Germline loops: CDR1 SGHVS, CDR2 FQNEAQ. V was shortened by 5 bases and J by 4 bases, with 15 bases between the two germline ends. The CDR3 bases are TGTGCCAGCAGCATCAGCGGGGGGGTAAATCAGCCCCAGCATTTT. It yields the protein CASSISGGVNQPQHF.

This clone was observed a few times. The same CDR3 is also encoded by other DNA sequences in this sample. The chain is built from TRBV24-1 and TRBJ1-2; no reliable D call. The V end lost 4 bases, the J end lost 4 bases, and 6 bases lay between the germline ends. Germline values: CDR1 KGHDR, CDR2 SFDVKD. The CDR3 totals 12 residues. The CDR3 protein is CATSDAGYGYTF. Written as DNA, the CDR3 is TGTGCCACCAGTGACGCCGGCTATGGCTACACCTTC.

This chain connects TRBV2 to TRBJ1-4; possibly TRBD1 for D (5 bases). The CDR3 runs to 14 residues. V shed 3 bases and J shed 8 bases, with 13 bases lying between them. The germline CDR1 and CDR2 sequences are SNHLY and FYNNEI. The CDR3, as DNA: TGTGCCAGCAGTGAGTGGCTTCCAGGGGAAAAACTGTTTTTT. It is translated as CASSEWLPGEKLFF. Based on the CDR3 plus reference TRBV2 and TRBJ1-4, the full variable domain is EPEVTQTPSHQVTQMGQEVILRCVPISNHLYFYWYRQILGQKVEFLVSFYNNEISEKSEIFDDQFSVERPDGSNFTLKIRSTKLEDSAMYFCASSEWLPGEKLFFGSGTQLSVL.

The rearrangement links TRBV9 to TRBJ1-1; 9 bases line up with TRBD1. CDR1 and CDR2 (germline): SGDLS, YYNGEE. The CDR3 extends over 14 amino acids. V gave up 3 bases and J gave up 3 bases; unmatched junction bases: 3. The CDR3 loop reads CASSATGGHTEAFF. Written as DNA, the CDR3 is TGTGCCAGCAGCGCCACAGGGGGCCACACTGAAGCTTTCTTT.

This rearrangement joins TRBV6-5 to TRBJ2-1, with 11 bases lining up with TRBD2. Germline lookup yields CDR1 MNHEY and CDR2 SVGAGI. Trimming took 10 bases from V and 8 from J; bases not matched to a gene: 10. CDR3 length equals 14 residues. CDR3 DNA sequence: TGTGCCACCCTACTAGCGGGAGTCGGCCATGAGCAGTTCTTC. This translates into CATLLAGVGHEQFF.

The rearrangement joins TRBV14 to TRBJ1-3; no definite D call. V gave up 4 bases and J gave up 0 bases, with 7 bases separating them. The CDR3 length is 14 residues. Germline V gene sequence: CDR1 SGHDN, CDR2 FVKESK. CDR3 protein: CASSPAGSGNTIYF. In DNA form, the CDR3 reads TGTGCCAGCAGCCCCGCCGGCTCTGGAAACACCATATATTTT.